This TCR beta chain came from a study of shared clonotypes between healthy human individuals. Broader study findings: Depth of sequencing was expected to influence donor clonotype sharing. What rarefaction showed was incomplete sorted-subset sequencing despite large depth.

The sample holds one count of this clone. No antigen is known for it. Using immunoSEQ multiplex PCR, the repertoire was profiled, and TCRdb retains in-frame clones only, with some absent. The sample lists approximately 1,000,000 clones; 70% to 80% were seen once. Sequencing was performed on memory CD4+ T cells from PBMCs. Subset noted: CD45RA-negative fraction. This sequence originates from a man aged 18 to 30 in good health. Some clones in this sample may be carry-over from other donors' samples.

The CDR3 coding sequence is TGTGCCAGCAGTTCTAACAGGGAAGGCTATGGCTACACCTTC. As protein: CASSSNREGYGYTF. The V call is TRBV6-5, the J call TRBJ1-2; D might be TRBD1 (6 bases). The CDR3 runs to 14 residues. CDR1 and CDR2 from the germline V gene are MNHEY and SVGAGI. The germline V and J ends were trimmed by 4 bases and 4 bases, with 13 bases remaining between them.